This T cell receptor beta chain was sequenced during a study of vaccination and CD4 T cells after COVID-19. Sequencing of cultured CD4+ T cell DNA used the Oncomine TCR Beta short-read assay. TCRdb independently ran MiXCR on the PCR reads; one entry per CDR3 protein. Counted here are about 6,400 distinct CDR3 sequences, over 70% occurring once; the ten biggest clones make up roughly a fifth. Treatment here: roughly 10-day PBMC culture with coronavirus spike peptide pools or control peptides (ViraFEST assay). A remark on this clonotype: The target antigen is unknown.

The J segment lost 9 bases and the V segment lost 5 bases, leaving 10 bases of the junction unmatched. CDR1 and CDR2 (germline): MNHEY, SMNVEV (reference sequence). This CDR3 is built from 15 residues. The sample taken for sequencing was CD4+ T cells from blood, cultured in vitro. This rearrangement joins TRBV27 to TRBJ1-6, with 7 bases aligning to TRBD1. The receptor comes from a human donor who had recovered from COVID-19. The CDR3 protein is CASSPQGTASSPLHF. CDR3 nucleotides: TGTGCCAGCAGTCCCCAGGGGACAGCCAGTTCACCCCTCCACTTT.